This TCR beta chain derives from a study of PD-L1 blockade in urothelial cancer. Study-level findings and limits: Pretreatment TCR clonality in blood, when below the median, was predictive of better survival.

CDR3 length: 18 residues. V trimming: 4 bases; J trimming: 1 base; junction bases outside the gene matches: 11. CDR1 and CDR2 (germline): KGHSH, LQKENI. Time point in this sample: pretreatment peripheral blood. Patients' cancers were locally advanced or metastatic urothelial carcinomas. Comments on this clone: As yet, its antigen is unknown.

The protocol was immunoSEQ multiplex PCR, while the TCRdb copy is restricted to in-frame clones and leaves out a portion. The profile covers around 70,000 clones, with 84% appearing a single time and over 8.5% taken by the ten largest. The sample here was PBMCs, taken around atezolizumab (anti-PD-L1) treatment. The chain recombines TRBV18 with TRBJ2-1, with 9 bases matching TRBD2. This TCR came from a woman between 65 and 79 years old with urothelial cancer. The CDR3 loop reads CASSQGQLSGSSYNEQFF. The CDR3 DNA sequence: TGTGCCAGCTCACAAGGACAGCTTAGCGGGAGTTCCTACAATGAGCAGTTCTTC.